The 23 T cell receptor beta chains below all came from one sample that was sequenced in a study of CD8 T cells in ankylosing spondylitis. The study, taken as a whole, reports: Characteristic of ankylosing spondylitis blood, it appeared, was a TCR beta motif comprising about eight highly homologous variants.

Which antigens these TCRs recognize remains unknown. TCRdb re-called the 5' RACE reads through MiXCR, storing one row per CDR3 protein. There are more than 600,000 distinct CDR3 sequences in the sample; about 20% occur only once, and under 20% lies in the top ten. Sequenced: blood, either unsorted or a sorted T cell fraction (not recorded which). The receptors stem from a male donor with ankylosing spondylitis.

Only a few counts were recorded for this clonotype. The CDR3 here is CASSRSDSHSYEQYF. The DNA for the CDR3 is TGCGCCAGCAGCAGATCGGACTCCCACTCCTACGAGCAGTACTTC. The chain combines TRBV5-1 with TRBJ2-7, with a tentative D call TRBD2 (5 bases). CDR1 is SGHRS and CDR2 is YFSETQ in the germline V gene. V dropped 4 bases and J dropped 0 bases, with 14 bases sitting between them. This CDR3 spans 15 amino acids.

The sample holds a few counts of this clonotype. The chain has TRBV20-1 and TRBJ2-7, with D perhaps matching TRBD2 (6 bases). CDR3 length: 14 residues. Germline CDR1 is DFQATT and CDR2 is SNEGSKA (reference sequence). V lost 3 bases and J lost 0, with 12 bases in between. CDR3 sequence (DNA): TGCAGTGCTAGGCCGACTAGGTACTCCTACGAGCAGTACTTC. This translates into CSARPTRYSYEQYF.

The CDR3 protein is CASSSNSVELILRDEQFF. Written as DNA, the CDR3 is TGTGCCAGCAGCTCTAATTCAGTTGAGTTAATCCTTAGAGATGAGCAGTTCTTC. The V and J genes are TRBV7-8 and TRBJ2-1, with D unclear. The V and J ends lost 4 bases and 8 bases respectively, with 27 bases between them. This CDR3 has 18 residues. Germline lookup yields CDR1 SGHVS and CDR2 FQNEAQ.

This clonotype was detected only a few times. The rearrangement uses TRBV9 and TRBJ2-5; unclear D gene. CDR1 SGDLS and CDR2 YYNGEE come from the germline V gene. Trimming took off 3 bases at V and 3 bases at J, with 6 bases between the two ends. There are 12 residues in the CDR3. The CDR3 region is CASSGWEETQYF. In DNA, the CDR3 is TGTGCCAGCAGCGGGTGGGAAGAGACCCAGTACTTC.

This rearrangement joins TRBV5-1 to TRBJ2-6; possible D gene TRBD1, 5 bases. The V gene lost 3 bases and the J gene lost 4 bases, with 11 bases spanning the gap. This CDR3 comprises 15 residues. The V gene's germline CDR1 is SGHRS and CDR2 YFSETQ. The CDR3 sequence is CASSSEGVGANVLTF. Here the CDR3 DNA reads TGCGCCAGCAGCTCGGAAGGGGTCGGGGCCAACGTCCTGACTTTC.

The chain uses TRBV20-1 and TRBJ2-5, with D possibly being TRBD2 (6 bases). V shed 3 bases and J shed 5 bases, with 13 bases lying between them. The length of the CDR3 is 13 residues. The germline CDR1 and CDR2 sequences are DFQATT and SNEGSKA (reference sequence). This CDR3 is CSASLGSGETQYF. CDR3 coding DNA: TGCAGTGCTAGTCTCGGAAGCGGGGAGACCCAGTACTTC.

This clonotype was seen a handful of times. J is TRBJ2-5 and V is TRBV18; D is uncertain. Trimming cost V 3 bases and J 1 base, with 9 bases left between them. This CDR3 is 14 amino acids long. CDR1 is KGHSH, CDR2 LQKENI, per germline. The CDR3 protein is CASSPITSQETQYF. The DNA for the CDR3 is TGTGCCAGCTCACCGATAACATCCCAAGAGACCCAGTACTTC.

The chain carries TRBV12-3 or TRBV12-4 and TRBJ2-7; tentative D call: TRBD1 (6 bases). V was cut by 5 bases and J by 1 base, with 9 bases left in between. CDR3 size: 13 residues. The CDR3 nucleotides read TGTGCCAGCAGTACCGACAGGTCCTACGAGCAGTACTTC. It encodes CASSTDRSYEQYF.

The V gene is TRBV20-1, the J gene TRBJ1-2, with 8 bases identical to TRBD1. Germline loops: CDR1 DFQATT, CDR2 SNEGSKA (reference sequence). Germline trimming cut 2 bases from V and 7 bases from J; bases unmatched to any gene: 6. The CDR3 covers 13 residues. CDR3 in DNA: TGCAGTGCTAGAAGACAGGGGCTGAGTGGCTACACCTTC. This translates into CSARRQGLSGYTF.

The CDR3 DNA follows: TGTGCCAGCAGTTTAGTGGGCGTGGGGACCACCGGGGAGCTGTTTTTT. It translates to CASSLVGVGTTGELFF. The chain joins TRBV12-3 or TRBV12-4 to TRBJ2-2; D possibly uses TRBD1 or TRBD2 (5 bases each). CDR3 length: 16 residues. The V and J ends lost 1 base and 4 bases respectively, with 13 bases between them.

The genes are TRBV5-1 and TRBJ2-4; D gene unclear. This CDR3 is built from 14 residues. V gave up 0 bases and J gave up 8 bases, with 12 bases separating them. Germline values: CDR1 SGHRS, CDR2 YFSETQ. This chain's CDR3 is CASSLGDRVDIQYF. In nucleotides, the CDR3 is TGCGCCAGCAGCTTGGGGGATAGGGTCGACATTCAGTACTTC.

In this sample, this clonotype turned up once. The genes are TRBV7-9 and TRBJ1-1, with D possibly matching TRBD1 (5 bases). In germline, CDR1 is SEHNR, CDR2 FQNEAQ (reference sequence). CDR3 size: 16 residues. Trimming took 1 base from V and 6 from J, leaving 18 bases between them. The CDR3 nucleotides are TGTGCCAGCAGCTTAGACTGGGGCCCGAGTGGTTCTGAAGCTTTCTTT. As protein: CASSLDWGPSGSEAFF.

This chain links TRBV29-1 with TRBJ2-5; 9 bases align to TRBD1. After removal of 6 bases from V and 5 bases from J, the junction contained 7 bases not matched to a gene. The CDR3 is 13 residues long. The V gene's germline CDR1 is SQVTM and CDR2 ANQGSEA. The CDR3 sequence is CSVPGQGMETQYF. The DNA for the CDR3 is TGCAGCGTCCCAGGACAGGGGATGGAGACCCAGTACTTC. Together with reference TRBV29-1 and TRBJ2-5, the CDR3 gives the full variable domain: SAVISQKPSRDICQRGTSLTIQCQVDSQVTMMFWYRQQPGQSLTLIATANQGSEATYESGFVIDKFPISRPNLTFSTLTVSNMSPEDSSIYLCSVPGQGMETQYFGPGTRLLVL.

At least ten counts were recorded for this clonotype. Written as DNA, the CDR3 is TGTGCCAGCAGTTTAGCGGGACTCTCCTACGAGCAGTACTTC. As protein: CASSLAGLSYEQYF. The chain is built from TRBV12-3 or TRBV12-4 and TRBJ2-7, with D possibly being TRBD2 (6 bases). The CDR3 totals 14 residues. The ends were cut back, 0 bases at V and 0 bases at J, with 6 bases in the middle.

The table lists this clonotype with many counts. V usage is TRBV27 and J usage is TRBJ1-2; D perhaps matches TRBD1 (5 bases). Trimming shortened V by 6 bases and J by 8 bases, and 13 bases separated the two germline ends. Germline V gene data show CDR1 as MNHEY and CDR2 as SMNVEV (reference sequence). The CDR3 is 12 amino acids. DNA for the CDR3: TGTGCCAGCAGGCGGGGGGAACGCGGCTACACCTTC. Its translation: CASRRGERGYTF.

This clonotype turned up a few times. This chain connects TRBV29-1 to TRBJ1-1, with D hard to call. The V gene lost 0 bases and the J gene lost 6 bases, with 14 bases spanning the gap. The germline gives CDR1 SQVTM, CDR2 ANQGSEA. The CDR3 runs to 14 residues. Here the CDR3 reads CSVEDLRGGPEAFF. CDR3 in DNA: TGCAGCGTTGAAGATTTGCGGGGTGGCCCTGAAGCTTTCTTT.

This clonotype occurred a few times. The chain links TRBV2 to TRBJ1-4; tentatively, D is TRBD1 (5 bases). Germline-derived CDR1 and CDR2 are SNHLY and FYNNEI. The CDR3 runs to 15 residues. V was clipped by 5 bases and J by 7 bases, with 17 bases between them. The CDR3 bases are TGTGCCAGCAGTCCACGCCAGGGTGGGGGTGAAAAACTGTTTTTT. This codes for CASSPRQGGGEKLFF.

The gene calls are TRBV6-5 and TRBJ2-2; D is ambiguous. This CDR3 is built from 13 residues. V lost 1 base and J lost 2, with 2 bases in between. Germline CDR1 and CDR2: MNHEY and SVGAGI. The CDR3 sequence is CASSYFNTGELFF. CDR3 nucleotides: TGTGCCAGCAGTTACTTTAACACCGGGGAGCTGTTTTTT.

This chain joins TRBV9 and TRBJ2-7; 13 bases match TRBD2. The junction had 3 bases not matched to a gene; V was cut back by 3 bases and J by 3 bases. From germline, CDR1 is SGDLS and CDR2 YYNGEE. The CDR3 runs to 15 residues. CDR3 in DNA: TGTGCCAGCAGCGCCGGGACTAGCGGGATCTACGAGCAGTACTTC. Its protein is CASSAGTSGIYEQYF.

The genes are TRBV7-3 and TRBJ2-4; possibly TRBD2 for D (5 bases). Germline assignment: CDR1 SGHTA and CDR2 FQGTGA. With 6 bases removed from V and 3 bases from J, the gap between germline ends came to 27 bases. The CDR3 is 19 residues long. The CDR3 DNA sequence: TGTGCCAGCAGGGACTGTAAGAGGGCTCCGTGGGTTAGCAAAAACATTCAGTACTTC. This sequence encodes CASRDCKRAPWVSKNIQYF.

The CDR3 protein is CSATTGTPGGYGYTF. The CDR3 DNA sequence: TGCAGTGCTACTACCGGGACCCCGGGAGGCTATGGCTACACCTTC. This sequence joins TRBV20-1 and TRBJ1-2, with D perhaps TRBD1 (5 bases). The CDR3 runs 15 residues. In germline, CDR1 is DFQATT, CDR2 SNEGSKA (reference sequence). The V gene lost 4 bases and the J gene lost 4 bases, with 19 bases spanning the gap.

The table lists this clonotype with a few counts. The CDR3 bases are TGTGCCGTCCAGGACCTGGGGACTGAAGCTTTCTTT. This codes for CAVQDLGTEAFF. The chain employs TRBV6-1 and TRBJ1-1; D is undetermined. V was pared by 11 bases and J by 5 bases, with 15 bases between. The CDR3 has 12 residues. Germline V gives CDR1 MNHNS, CDR2 SASEGT.

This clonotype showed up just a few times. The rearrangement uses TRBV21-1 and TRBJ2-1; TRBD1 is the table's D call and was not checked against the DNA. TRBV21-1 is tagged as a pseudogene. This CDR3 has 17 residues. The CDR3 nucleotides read TGTGCCAGCTCACGCCGAAGGGGCGGAGGGTCCCACAATGAGCAGTTCTTC. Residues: CASSRRRGGGSHNEQFF.